This T cell receptor beta chain came from a study of cytomegalovirus exposure and HLA in healthy donors. Study as a whole: Unique TCRs numbering approximately 81 million, obtained from HLA-typed donors, made up an early data release. When 398 donors were genotyped, around 77% of them were found to fall in the Caucasian-associated ancestry cluster. Study-level findings and limits: One later analysis reportedly identified an Asian-associated ancestry cluster that showed fewer N-insertions than the approximately 670-donor mean. A later analysis showed HLA-associated TCR beta chains outstripping equally common others in clonal expansion.

As regards this clone: Its matching antigen is unknown.

CDR1 and CDR2 from the germline V gene are SGHRS and YFSETQ. Trimming took off 1 base at V and 5 bases at J, with 16 bases between the two ends. The CDR3 is made up of 15 amino acids. With 60 Vbeta and 13 Jbeta primers, the PCR was carried out. The repertoire was sequenced with immunoSEQ multiplex PCR; TCRdb's copy has only in-frame clones and lacks some. This sample yields around 200,000 clones, of which 70% to 85% are seen a single time; about 1.8% belongs to the top ten. The chain employs TRBV5-1 and TRBJ2-7; D possibly corresponds to TRBD1 (6 bases). The clonotype was recovered from a man aged 50-59 years in good health and CMV-seronegative. The specimen sequenced was PBMCs. CDR3 nucleotides: TGCGCCAGCAGCTTGTCTGAAGGGCACAGGGACGAGCAGTACTTC. It yields the protein CASSLSEGHRDEQYF.